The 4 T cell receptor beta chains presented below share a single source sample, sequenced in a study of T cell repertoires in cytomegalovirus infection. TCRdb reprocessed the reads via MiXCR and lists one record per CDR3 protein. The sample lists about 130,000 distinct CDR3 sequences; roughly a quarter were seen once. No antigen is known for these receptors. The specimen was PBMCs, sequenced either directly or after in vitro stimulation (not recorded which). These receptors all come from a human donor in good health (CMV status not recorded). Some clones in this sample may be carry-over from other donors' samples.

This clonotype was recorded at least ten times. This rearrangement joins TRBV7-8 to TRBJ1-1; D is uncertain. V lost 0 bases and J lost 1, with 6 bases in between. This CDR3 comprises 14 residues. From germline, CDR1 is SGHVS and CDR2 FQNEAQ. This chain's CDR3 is CASSLALGNTEAFF. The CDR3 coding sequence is TGTGCCAGCAGCTTAGCGCTCGGGAACACTGAAGCTTTCTTT.

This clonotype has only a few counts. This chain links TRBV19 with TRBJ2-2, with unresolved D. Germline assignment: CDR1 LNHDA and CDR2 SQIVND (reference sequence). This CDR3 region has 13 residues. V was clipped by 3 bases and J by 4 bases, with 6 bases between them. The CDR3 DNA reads TGTGCCAGTAGTATCATCGGCACCGGGGAGCTGTTTTTT. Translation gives CASSIIGTGELFF.

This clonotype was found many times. The CDR3 nucleotides read TGTGCCAGCAGCTCCAACCGGGCAGGGGGCAATGAGCAGTTCTTC. It encodes CASSSNRAGGNEQFF. The chain combines TRBV7-2 with TRBJ2-1; 7 bases align to TRBD1. With 4 bases clipped from V and 6 bases from J, the junction kept 9 bases outside the gene matches. Germline-derived CDR1 and CDR2 are SGHTA and FQGNSA. This CDR3 is 15 amino acids long.

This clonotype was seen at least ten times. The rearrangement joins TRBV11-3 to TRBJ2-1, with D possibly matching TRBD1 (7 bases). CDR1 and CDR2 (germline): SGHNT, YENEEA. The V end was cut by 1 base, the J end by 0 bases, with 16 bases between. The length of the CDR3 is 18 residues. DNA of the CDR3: TGTGCCAGCAGCTTAGCCCAGGGGGGAAGCCTCTCCTACAATGAGCAGTTCTTC. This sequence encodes CASSLAQGGSLSYNEQFF.